A selection of T cell receptor beta chains follows, all from one sample in a study of shared clonotypes between healthy human individuals. TCRdb's copy holds only in-frame clones and misses some; the assay was immunoSEQ multiplex PCR. The sample has 760,000 or so clones; 95% to 97% are singletons. Sample: naive CD8+ T cells sorted from blood. The source is a man aged 30 to 39 in good health. The conserved cysteine and the conserved F or W are not part of the CDR3 here. Expanded clones get a size class; other rows say once, few or many, or leave the size out.

>TRBJ2-2|-|TRBV4-3
ASSPIWGRGGELF
>TRBJ2-6|-|TRBV4-3
ASSQDTGWANVLT
>TRBJ2-1|-|TRBV27
ASSQAGTGPYNEQF
>TRBJ1-1|-|TRBV20-1
TGDRNTEAF
>TRBJ2-7|-|TRBV6-6
ASSYDYEQY
>TRBJ2-5|-|TRBV7-8
ASSLTSGYQETQY
>TRBJ2-2|once|TRBV13
ASSIGPMATGELF
>TRBJ2-7|-|TRBV9
ASSVSAASSYEQY
>TRBJ2-1|-|TRBV11-2
ASSRIASESAVERF
>TRBJ1-2|-|TRBV5-1
ASSYGVTGEMGYT
>TRBJ2-7|-|TRBV11-2
ASSLGQGHYEQY
>TRBJ1-1|-|TRBV29-1
SVFGQRNTEAF
>TRBJ1-1|-|TRBV21-1
ASSKRGSDTEAF
>TRBJ1-2|-|TRBV5-6
ASSVTGDLYGYT
>TRBJ1-5|-|TRBV28
ASSWGTVSNQPQH
>TRBJ2-7|-|TRBV21-1
ASSNKHARRGGYEQY
>TRBJ2-2|-|TRBV7-7
ASRGGTGELF
>TRBJ2-5|-|TRBV6-6
ASSYPSGETQY
>TRBJ2-3|-|TRBV11-3
ASSPGTSGNTDTQY
>TRBJ2-1|-|TRBV7-9
ASSGWDSSYNEQF
>TRBJ1-4|-|TRBV7-9
ASSPPLGEQGNEKLF
>TRBJ2-2|-|TRBV19
ASPSPGPNTGELF
>TRBJ2-5|-|TRBV9
ASSAGTEETQY
>TRBJ2-7|-|TRBV27
ASSWGRGYEQY
>TRBJ2-1|-|TRBV9
ASSASGTGFNEQF
>TRBJ2-3|-|TRBV14
ASSQPGLAGTSTDTQY
>TRBJ2-7|-|TRBV10-3
AISESFVFHEQY
>TRBJ2-1|-|TRBV29-1
SVVGTSGAYNEQF
>TRBJ1-1|-|TRBV7-9
ASSFPGTMNTEAF
>TRBJ1-2|-|TRBV7-2
ASSLVPGTNYGYT
>TRBJ1-4|-|TRBV2
ASSEGQGTTNEKLF
>TRBJ1-2|-|TRBV9
ASSVRGPRDGYT
>TRBJ2-7|-|TRBV7-8
ASSSDRDGSYEQY
>TRBJ2-7|-|TRBV7-6
ASSPYEPDYEQY
>TRBJ2-7|-|TRBV6-5
ASSYSFGSTREQY
>TRBJ1-1|-|TRBV6-5
ASTGVNTEAF
>TRBJ2-3|few|TRBV7-9
ASSLVEDTQY
>TRBJ1-1|-|TRBV15
ATSRSFGLNTEAF
>TRBJ1-2|-|TRBV7-9
ASIVQGRDGYT
>TRBJ2-3|-|TRBV28
ASSDGLLAGDTDTQY
>TRBJ2-5|-|TRBV5-6
ASSFGGGETQY
>TRBJ2-7|once|TRBV29-1
SAVGYEQY
>TRBJ2-1|once|TRBV6-5
ASRTDRHEF
>TRBJ1-1|-|TRBV18
ASSPPSNSNTEAF